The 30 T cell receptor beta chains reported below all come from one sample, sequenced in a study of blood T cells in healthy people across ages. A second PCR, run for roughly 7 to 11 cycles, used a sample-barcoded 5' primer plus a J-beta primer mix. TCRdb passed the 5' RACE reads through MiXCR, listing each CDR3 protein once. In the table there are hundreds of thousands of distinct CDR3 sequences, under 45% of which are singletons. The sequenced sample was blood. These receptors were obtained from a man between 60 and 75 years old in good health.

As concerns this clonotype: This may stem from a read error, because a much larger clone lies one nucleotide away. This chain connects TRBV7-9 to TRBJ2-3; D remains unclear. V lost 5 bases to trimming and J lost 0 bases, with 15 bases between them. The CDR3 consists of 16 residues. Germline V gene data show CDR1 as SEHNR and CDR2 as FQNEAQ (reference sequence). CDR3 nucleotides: TGTGCCAGCAGCCCCCTTGGCTGGAAGAGCACAGATACGCAGTATTTT. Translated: CASSPLGWKSTDTQYF. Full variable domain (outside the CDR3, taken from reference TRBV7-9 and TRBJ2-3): DTGVSQNPRHKITKRGQNVTFRCDPISEHNRLYWYRQTLGQGPEFLTYFQNEAQLEKSRLLSDRFSAERPKGSFSTLEIQRTEQGDSAMYLCASSPLGWKSTDTQYFGPGTRLTVL.

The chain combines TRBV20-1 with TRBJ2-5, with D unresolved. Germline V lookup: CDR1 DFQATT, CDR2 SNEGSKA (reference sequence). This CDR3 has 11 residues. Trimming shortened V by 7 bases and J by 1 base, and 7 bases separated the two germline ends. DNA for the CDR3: TGCAGTGGGACCCTCCAAGAGACCCAGTACTTC. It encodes CSGTLQETQYF.

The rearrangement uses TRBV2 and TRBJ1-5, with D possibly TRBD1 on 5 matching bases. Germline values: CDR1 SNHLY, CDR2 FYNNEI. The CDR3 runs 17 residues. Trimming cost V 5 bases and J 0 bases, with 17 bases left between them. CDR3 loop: CASSLAAGTYSNQPQHF. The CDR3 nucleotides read TGTGCCAGCAGTCTCGCCGCCGGGACTTATAGCAATCAGCCCCAGCATTTT.

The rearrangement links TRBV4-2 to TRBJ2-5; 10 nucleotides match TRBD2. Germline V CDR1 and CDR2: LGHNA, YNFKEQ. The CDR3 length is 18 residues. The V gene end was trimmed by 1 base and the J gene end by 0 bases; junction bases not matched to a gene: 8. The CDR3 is CASSQGISGGIYQETQYF. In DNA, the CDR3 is TGTGCCAGCAGCCAAGGCATTAGCGGGGGGATTTACCAAGAGACCCAGTACTTC.

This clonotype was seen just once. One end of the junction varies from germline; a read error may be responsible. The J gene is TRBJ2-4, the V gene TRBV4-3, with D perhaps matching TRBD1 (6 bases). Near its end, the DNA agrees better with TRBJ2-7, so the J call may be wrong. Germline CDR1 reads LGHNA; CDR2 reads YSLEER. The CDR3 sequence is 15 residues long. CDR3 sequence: CASSQESGAWYEQYF. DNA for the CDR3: TGCGCCAGCAGTCAAGAGTCAGGGGCGTGGTACGAGCAGTACTTC.

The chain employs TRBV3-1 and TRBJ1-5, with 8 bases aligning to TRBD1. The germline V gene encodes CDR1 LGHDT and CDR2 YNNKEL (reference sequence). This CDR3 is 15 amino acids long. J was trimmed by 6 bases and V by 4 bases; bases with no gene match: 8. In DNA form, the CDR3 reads TGTGCCAGCAGCCCGCAAAAGGGACAGGTTCAGCCCCAGCATTTT. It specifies CASSPQKGQVQPQHF. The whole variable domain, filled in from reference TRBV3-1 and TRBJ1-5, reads DTAVSQTPKYLVTQMGNDKSIKCEQNLGHDTMYWYKQDSKKFLKIMFSYNNKELIINETVPNRFSPKSPDKAHLNLHINSLELGDSAVYFCASSPQKGQVQPQHFGDGTRLSIL.

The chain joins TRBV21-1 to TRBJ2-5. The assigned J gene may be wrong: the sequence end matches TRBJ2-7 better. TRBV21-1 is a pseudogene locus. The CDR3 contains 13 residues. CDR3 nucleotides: TGTGCCAGCAGCAAAGGACTTCTGCACGAGCAGTACTTC. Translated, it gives CASSKGLLHEQYF.

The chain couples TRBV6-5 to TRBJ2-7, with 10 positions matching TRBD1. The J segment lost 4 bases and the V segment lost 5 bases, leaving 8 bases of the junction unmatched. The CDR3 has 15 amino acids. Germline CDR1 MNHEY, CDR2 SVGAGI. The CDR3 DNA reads TGTGCCAGCAGTCATGACAGGGGGCCCCTGTACGAGCAGTACTTC. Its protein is CASSHDRGPLYEQYF.

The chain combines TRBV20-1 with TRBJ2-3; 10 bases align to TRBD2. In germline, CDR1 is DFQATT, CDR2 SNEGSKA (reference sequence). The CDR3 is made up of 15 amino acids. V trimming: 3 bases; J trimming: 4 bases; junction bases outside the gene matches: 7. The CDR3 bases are TGCAGTGCTAGTTGGACTAGCGGCTGGGCAGATACGCAGTATTTT. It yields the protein CSASWTSGWADTQYF.

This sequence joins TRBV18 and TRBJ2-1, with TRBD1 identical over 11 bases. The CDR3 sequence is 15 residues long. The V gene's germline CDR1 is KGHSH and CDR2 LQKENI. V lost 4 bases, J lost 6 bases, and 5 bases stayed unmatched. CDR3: CASSQTGTGGNEQFF. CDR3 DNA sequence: TGTGCCAGCTCACAAACCGGGACAGGGGGCAATGAGCAGTTCTTC.

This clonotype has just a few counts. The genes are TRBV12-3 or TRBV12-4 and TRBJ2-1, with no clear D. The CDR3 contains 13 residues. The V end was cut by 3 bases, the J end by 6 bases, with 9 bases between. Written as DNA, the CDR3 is TGTGCCAGCAGTTTTGGCAGCGCCAATGAGCAGTTCTTC. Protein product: CASSFGSANEQFF.

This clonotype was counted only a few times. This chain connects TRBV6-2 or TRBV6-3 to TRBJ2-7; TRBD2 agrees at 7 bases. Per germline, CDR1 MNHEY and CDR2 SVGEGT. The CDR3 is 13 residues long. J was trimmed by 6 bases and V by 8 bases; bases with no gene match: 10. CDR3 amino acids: CASRETGGLEQYF. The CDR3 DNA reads TGTGCCAGCCGGGAAACGGGGGGTCTCGAGCAGTACTTC.

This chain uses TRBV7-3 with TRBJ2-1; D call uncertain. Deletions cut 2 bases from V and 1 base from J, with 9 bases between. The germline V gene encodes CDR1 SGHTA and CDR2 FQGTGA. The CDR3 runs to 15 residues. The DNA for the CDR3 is TGTGCCAGCAGCTTAGAAGGGCTGTCCTACAATGAGCAGTTCTTC. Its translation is CASSLEGLSYNEQFF.

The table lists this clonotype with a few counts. Here the CDR3 DNA reads TGTGCCAGCTCACCGTACGCGGGGGATACGCAGTATTTT. This translates into CASSPYAGDTQYF. This chain connects TRBV18 to TRBJ2-3; possible D gene TRBD2, 6 bases. The V end lost 3 bases, the J end lost 6 bases, and 10 bases lay between the germline ends. This CDR3 is built from 13 residues. Per germline, CDR1 KGHSH and CDR2 LQKENI.

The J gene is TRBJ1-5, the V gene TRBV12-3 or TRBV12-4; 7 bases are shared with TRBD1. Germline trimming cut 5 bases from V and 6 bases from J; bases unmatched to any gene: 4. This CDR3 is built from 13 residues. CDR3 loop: CASSEGATQPQHF. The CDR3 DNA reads TGTGCCAGCAGTGAGGGGGCGACTCAGCCCCAGCATTTT.

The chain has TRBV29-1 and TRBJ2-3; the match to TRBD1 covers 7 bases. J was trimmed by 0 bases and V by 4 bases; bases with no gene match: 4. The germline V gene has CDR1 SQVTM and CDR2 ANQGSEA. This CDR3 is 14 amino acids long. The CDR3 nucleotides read TGCAGCGTTGCTAAGGGACAGAGCACAGATACGCAGTATTTT. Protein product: CSVAKGQSTDTQYF.

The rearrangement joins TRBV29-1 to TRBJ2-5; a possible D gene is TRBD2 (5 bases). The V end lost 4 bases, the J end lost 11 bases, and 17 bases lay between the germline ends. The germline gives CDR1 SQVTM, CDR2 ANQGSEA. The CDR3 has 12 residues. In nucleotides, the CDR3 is TGCAGCGTTGCTCCCCTAGCTGGGGAGCAGTACTTC. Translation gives CSVAPLAGEQYF. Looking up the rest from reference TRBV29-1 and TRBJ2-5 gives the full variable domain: SAVISQKPSRDICQRGTSLTIQCQVDSQVTMMFWYRQQPGQSLTLIATANQGSEATYESGFVIDKFPISRPNLTFSTLTVSNMSPEDSSIYLCSVAPLAGEQYFGPGTRLLVL.

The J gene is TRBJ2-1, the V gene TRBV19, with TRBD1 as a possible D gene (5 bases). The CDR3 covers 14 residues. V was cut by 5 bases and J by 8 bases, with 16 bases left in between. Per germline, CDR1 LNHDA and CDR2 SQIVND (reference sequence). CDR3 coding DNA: TGTGCCAGTAGTCCTGGGGCAGTAATCGATGAGCAGTTCTTC. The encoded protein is CASSPGAVIDEQFF.

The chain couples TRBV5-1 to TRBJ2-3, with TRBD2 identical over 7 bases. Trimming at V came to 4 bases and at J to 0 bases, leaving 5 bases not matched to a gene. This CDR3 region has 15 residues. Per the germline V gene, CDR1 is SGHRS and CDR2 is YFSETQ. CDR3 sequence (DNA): TGCGCCAGCAGCCGGGGGGTAACTAGCACAGATACGCAGTATTTT. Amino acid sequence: CASSRGVTSTDTQYF.

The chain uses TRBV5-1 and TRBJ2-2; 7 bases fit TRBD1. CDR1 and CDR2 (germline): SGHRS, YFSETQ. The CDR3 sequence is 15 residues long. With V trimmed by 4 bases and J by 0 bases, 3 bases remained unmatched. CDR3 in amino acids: CASSVGQPNTGELFF. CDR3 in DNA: TGCGCCAGCAGCGTGGGACAGCCGAACACCGGGGAGCTGTTTTTT.

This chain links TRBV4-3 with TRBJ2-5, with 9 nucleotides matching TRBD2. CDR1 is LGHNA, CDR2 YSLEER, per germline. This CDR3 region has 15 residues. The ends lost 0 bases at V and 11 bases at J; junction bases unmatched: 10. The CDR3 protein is CASSQEEAGGNEQYF. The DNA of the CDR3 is TGCGCCAGCAGCCAAGAGGAAGCGGGGGGAAATGAGCAGTACTTC.

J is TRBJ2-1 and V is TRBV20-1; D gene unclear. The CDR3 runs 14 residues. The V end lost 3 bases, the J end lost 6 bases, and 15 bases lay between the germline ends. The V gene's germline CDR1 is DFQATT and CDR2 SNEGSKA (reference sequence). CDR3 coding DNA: TGCAGTGCTAGTATAGGTGCACCCCGCAATGAGCAGTTCTTC. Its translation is CSASIGAPRNEQFF.

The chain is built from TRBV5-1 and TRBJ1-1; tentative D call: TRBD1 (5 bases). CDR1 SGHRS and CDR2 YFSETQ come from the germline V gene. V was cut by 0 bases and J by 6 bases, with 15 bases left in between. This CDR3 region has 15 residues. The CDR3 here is CASSLETAYMAEAFF. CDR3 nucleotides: TGCGCCAGCAGCTTGGAGACAGCTTACATGGCTGAAGCTTTCTTT.

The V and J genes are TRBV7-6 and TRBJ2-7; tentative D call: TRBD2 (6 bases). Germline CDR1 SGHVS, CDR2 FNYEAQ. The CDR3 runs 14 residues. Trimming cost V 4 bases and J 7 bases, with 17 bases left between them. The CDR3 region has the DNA TGTGCCAGCAGCTCCCTGGGACTTTTAAATGAGCAGTACTTC. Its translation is CASSSLGLLNEQYF.

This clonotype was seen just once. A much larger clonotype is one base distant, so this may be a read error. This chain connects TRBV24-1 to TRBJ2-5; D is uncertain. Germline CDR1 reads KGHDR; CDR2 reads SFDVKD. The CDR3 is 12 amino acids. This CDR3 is CAISDFGETQYF. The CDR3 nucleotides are TGTGCCATCAGTGATTTTGGGGAGACCCAGTACTTC.

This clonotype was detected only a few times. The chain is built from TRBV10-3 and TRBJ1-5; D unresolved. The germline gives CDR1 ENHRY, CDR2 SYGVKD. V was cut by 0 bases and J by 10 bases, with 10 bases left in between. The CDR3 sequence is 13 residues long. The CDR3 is CAISESVGLPQHF. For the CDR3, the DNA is TGTGCCATCAGTGAGTCAGTAGGGCTCCCCCAGCATTTT.

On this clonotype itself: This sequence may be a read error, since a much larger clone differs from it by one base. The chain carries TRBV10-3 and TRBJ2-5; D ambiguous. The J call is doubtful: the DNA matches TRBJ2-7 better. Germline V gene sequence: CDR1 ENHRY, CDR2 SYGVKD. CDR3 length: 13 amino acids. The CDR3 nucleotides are TGTGCCATCAGTGCCCCAGCGACCTACGAGCAGTACTTC. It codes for CAISAPATYEQYF.

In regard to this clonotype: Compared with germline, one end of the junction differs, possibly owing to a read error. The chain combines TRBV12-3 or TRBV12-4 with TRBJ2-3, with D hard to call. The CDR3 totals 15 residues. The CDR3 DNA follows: TGTGCCAGCAGCACTATCAGACTTAGAGCAGATGCGCAGTATTTT. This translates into CASSTIRLRADAQYF.

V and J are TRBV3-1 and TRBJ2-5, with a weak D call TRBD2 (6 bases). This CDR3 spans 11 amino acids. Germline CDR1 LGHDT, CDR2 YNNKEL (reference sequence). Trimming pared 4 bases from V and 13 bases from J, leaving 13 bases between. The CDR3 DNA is TGTGCCAGCAGCCCCGGGAGAGAGCGGTACTTC. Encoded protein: CASSPGRERYF.

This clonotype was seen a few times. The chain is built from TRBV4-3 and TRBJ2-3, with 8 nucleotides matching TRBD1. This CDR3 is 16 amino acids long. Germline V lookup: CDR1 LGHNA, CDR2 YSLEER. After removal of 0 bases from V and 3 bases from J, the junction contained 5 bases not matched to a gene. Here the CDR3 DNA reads TGCGCCAGCAGCCAAGATTGGACAGGGAGGACAGATACGCAGTATTTT. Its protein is CASSQDWTGRTDTQYF.